The present TCR beta chain was sequenced within a study of T cells in lung cancer brain metastases (dated by TCRdb to 2016 to 2018). The study in broad terms: Seventeen of the 20 patients had a history of tobacco use, with a median of around 38 pack-years. Most of the roughly 20 patients received no interval therapy between primary and metastasis resection. The median interval between acquisition of the primary specimen and acquisition of the brain metastasis specimen was 300 to 400 days. In this study, the TCR beta CDR3 repertoires of fully resected primary non-small cell lung cancers were compared with those of paired brain metastases. A cohort of some 20 patients was included, from whom approximately 40 specimens were contributed, with one primary lung lesion and one brain metastasis obtained from each patient. A median age at first diagnosis of roughly 56 years was recorded for the patients, of whom about 9 were male and roughly 12 were female. An average DNA integrity number of 3.8 was found in both primary and metastatic specimens, and no significant difference was detected between sites. On the study overall, not on this receptor specifically: The study could not control for the effects of preoperative corticosteroids on T cell infiltration in brain metastases. Compared with their paired primaries, brain metastases had significantly fewer unique productive clones (median about 1,500 versus 4,500). Most clones were found to be lesion-specific, and limited overlap was observed between paired lesions (mean Morisita index about 0.24). In brain metastases, the ten most abundant clones accounted for a significantly larger fraction of the repertoire than in primaries, a finding that suggests clonal expansion. DNA fragmentation in the FFPE samples may have kept the complete infiltrating T cell repertoire from being retrieved.

The V end loses 0 bases and the J end loses 4 bases, and a stretch of 2 bases separates them. The germline V gene encodes CDR1 SGHDT and CDR2 YYEEEE. The CDR3 numbers 11 residues from cysteine through phenylalanine. Only the CDR3 DNA stays, 33 bases, in frame from base 1. This clone was detected only a few times. Its cognate antigen has yet to be identified. One base away there is no much larger clone; base qualities are not given. Patients underwent resection for synchronous oligometastatic disease or delayed recurrence of a solitary brain metastasis. Patients with a history of multiple malignancies were excluded so that cancers other than NSCLC would not be included. Tumor areas were macrodissected from roughly 5 deparaffinized around 9 um unstained sections, using marked H&E slides as a guide. All specimens were fixed in formalin and embedded in paraffin (FFPE). The AllPrep DNA/RNA FFPE Kit was used to extract genomic DNA.

Between roughly 2 and 5.5 ug genomic DNA was input per sample, with paired samples receiving equal DNA input. TCR beta libraries were constructed with the immunoSEQ hsTCRbeta Kit, which uses multiplexed V and J gene primers in two PCR steps. The pooled libraries, together with positive and negative controls, were sequenced on an Illumina MiSeq running a 100-cycle paired-end protocol. The paper's data handling went like this. The immunoSEQ vendor processed the raw data into normalized, annotated TCR beta repertoire reports. Richness was counted as unique clones by nucleotide sequence, and total richness was extrapolated with the iChao1 and Efron-Thisted estimators. Pielou's evenness, Simpson's index, top-ten clone proportional abundance, and Morisita overlap index were used to characterize and compare paired lesions. TCRdb stores this immuneACCESS table with in-frame sequences only. Part of the clones is absent; in the studies checked, under half of the shortfall reflects unresolved V genes, and no reason is known for the rest. V and J calls and clone size follow that table, whereas D and trimming were derived from the DNA. The sample table holds 5,000 to 6,500 clones, of which 84% were seen once. The ten largest clones take up 6.2% of the sample.

The clonotype originates from a man aged 50-60 years with non-small cell lung cancer that had spread to the brain. The sequence is built from TRBV5-6 and TRBJ2-7; no D gene can be assigned with confidence. The sequencing input was tumor tissue from a brain metastasis. This specimen's cell subset or site label, interpreted: paired resected brain metastasis. The DNA sequence is as follows: TGTGCCAGCAGCTTGGGATACGAGCAGTACTTC. Its protein reads: CASSLGYEQYF.